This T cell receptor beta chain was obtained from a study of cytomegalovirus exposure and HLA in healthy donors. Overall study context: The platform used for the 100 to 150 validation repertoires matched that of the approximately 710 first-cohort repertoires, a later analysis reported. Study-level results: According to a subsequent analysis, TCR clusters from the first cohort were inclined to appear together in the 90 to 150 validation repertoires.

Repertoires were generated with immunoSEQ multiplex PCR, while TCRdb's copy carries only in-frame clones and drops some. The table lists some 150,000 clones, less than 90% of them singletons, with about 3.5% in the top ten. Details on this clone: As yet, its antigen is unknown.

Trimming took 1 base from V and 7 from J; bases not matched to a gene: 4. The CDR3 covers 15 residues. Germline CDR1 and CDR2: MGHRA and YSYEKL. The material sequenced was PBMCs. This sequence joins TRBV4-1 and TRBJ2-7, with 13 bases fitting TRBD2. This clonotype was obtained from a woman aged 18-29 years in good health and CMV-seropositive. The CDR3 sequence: CASSQALTSGREQYF. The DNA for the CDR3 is TGCGCCAGCAGCCAAGCCCTGACTAGCGGGAGGGAGCAGTACTTC.